The T cell receptor beta chain under discussion was sequenced for a study of shared clonotypes between healthy human individuals. CDR3 length: 17 amino acids. Germline trimming cut 7 bases from V and 0 bases from J; bases unmatched to any gene: 11. Germline CDR1 MGHDK, CDR2 SYGVNS. Sequencing used immunoSEQ multiplex PCR; TCRdb keeps in-frame clones, though not all of them. The sample shows about 520,000 clones, over 75% of them seen only once. Turning to this clone: This probably arose from a read error, given a far larger clone one base away.

The sequence came from a woman between 40 and 50 years old in good health. Some clones in this sample may be carry-over from other donors' samples. Sequences were obtained from PBMCs. V usage is TRBV25-1 and J usage is TRBJ2-4; 8 positions match TRBD2. The CDR3 DNA follows: TGTGCCAGCAATGGACGGGTAGCGGGATCAGCCAAAAACATTCAGTACTTC. Its translation: CASNGRVAGSAKNIQYF. The whole variable domain, filled in from reference TRBV25-1 and TRBJ2-4, reads EADIYQTPRYLVIGTGKKITLECSQTMGHDKMYWYQQDPGMELHLIHYSYGVNSTEKGDLSSESTVSRIRTEHFPLTLESARPSHTSQYLCASNGRVAGSAKNIQYFGAGTRLSVL.